This TCR beta chain emerged from a study of CD8 T cells in ankylosing spondylitis (dated by TCRdb to about 2017). Broadly, across the study: The study profiled T cell receptor beta repertoires in healthy donors and ankylosing spondylitis patients to find disease-linked TCR variants. The whole study cohort included some 100 healthy donors and 20 to 25 ankylosing spondylitis patients. Peripheral blood was sampled, and synovial fluid was additionally collected from ankylosing spondylitis patients. Paper-wide results and their limitations: The disease-linked clones showed a CD8+ phenotype and occurred at relatively low frequencies in peripheral blood. Blood from ankylosing spondylitis patients appeared to be characterized by a TCR beta motif made up of several highly homologous amino acid variants. According to the report, matched synovial fluid samples from ankylosing spondylitis patients were significantly enriched for the disease-linked clones. Some motif variants were previously reported in synovial fluid and blood of reactive arthritis patients, suggesting common disease-initiation mechanisms.

Sequencing relied on an Illumina HiSeq 2500. Quantitative 5'-RACE with molecular barcodes was used to prepare TCR beta libraries. Per the source publication's procedure: To identify disease-linked TCR variants, a new computational method was used, one built on a probabilistic model of VDJ rearrangement. TCRdb reworked the public reads: Q25 trimming with fastp, MiXCR clone assembly, productive beta chains retained. Records with the same CDR3 protein are collapsed into one entry carrying the most frequent genes and DNA. Clone size and V and J calls follow TCRdb, not the original study. In this sample the table shows 330,000 or so distinct CDR3 sequences, around 7.6% of which occur a single time. The ten largest clonotypes hold roughly 15% of the sample. This clonotype was picked up a small number of times. Its target antigen remains unknown. The input lacks base qualities; no much larger clone sits a single base away.

The CDR3 numbers 14 residues from cysteine through phenylalanine. This entry keeps only the CDR3 DNA: 42 bases, framed from base 1. The germline V gene encodes CDR1 LGHNA and CDR2 YSLEER. Between the V and J ends, shortened by 2 bases and 2 bases respectively, the junction contains 10 bases. The V gene is TRBV4-3 and the J gene is TRBJ2-7; no D gene can be assigned with confidence. The receptor was derived from a male donor with ankylosing spondylitis. Sample: blood, either unsorted or a sorted T cell fraction (not recorded which). The CDR3 corresponds to CASSQTLGAYEQYF. At the DNA level, the sequence is TGCGCCAGCAGCCAAACCTTGGGCGCCTACGAGCAGTACTTC.